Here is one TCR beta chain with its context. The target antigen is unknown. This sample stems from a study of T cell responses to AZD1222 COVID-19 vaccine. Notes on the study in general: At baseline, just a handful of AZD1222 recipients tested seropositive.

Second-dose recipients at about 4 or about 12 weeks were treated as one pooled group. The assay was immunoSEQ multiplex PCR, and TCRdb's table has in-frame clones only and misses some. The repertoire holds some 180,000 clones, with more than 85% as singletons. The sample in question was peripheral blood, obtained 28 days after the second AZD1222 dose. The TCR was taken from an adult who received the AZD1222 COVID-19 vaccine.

Written as DNA, the CDR3 is TGTGCCAGCAGCTCCGGACAGGGGCCCACCGGGACCCAGTACTTC. Protein sequence: CASSSGQGPTGTQYF. V usage is TRBV7-2 and J usage is TRBJ2-5; 9 bases map to TRBD1. The CDR3 spans 15 residues. V lost 4 bases and J lost 7; bases outside the gene matches: 10. CDR1 and CDR2 (germline): SGHTA, FQGNSA.